These 3 T cell receptor beta chains were sequenced from one sample in a study of regulatory T cells in long-lasting Graves disease. HTBI primers from iRepertoire and Arm-PCR of CDR3 regions yielded the TCR beta libraries. Via MiXCR, TCRdb re-called the multiplex PCR reads, giving one row per CDR3 protein. The sample lists about 430,000 distinct CDR3 sequences; 15% were seen once. Documented time point: newly diagnosed GD, antithyroid drugs for less than 3 months. TCR sequences were obtained from RNA taken from PBMCs. These same data were also listed under a study on T cells in Graves' hyperthyroidism and ophthalmopathy.

Sequencing used peripheral blood mononuclear cells (PBMCs), obtained at new diagnosis, from a patient treated with antithyroid drugs. All receptors come from a middle-aged woman with Graves disease.

There are a few counts of this clonotype. The rearrangement uses TRBV20-1 and TRBJ2-1, with 8 positions matching TRBD2. The CDR3 loop spans 18 amino acids. Trimming took 0 bases from V and 5 from J; bases not matched to a gene: 15. Germline V CDR1 and CDR2: DFQATT, SNEGSKA (reference sequence). CDR3 loop: CSARDVAGGPQRNNEQFF. The CDR3 coding sequence is TGCAGTGCTAGAGATGTCGCGGGAGGCCCTCAAAGAAACAATGAGCAGTTCTTC.

This clonotype was seen ten or more times. The genes are TRBV6-5 and TRBJ1-2; 8 nucleotides line up with TRBD1. This CDR3 spans 16 amino acids. The trim removed 0 bases at V and 5 bases at J, leaving 8 bases unmatched. Per the germline V gene, CDR1 is MNHEY and CDR2 is SVGAGI. The CDR3 DNA sequence: TGTGCCAGCAGTTACTCCCCCACAGGGGGTGTTTATGGCTACACCTTC. Protein product: CASSYSPTGGVYGYTF.

The chain carries TRBV20-1 and TRBJ1-2, with D maybe TRBD1 (6 bases). The V and J ends lost 1 base and 4 bases respectively, with 13 bases between them. The CDR3 contains 14 residues. Germline CDR1 is DFQATT and CDR2 is SNEGSKA (reference sequence). The CDR3 DNA follows: TGCAGTGCTAGAGTCACGGACAGTATCTATGGCTACACCTTC. Protein: CSARVTDSIYGYTF.